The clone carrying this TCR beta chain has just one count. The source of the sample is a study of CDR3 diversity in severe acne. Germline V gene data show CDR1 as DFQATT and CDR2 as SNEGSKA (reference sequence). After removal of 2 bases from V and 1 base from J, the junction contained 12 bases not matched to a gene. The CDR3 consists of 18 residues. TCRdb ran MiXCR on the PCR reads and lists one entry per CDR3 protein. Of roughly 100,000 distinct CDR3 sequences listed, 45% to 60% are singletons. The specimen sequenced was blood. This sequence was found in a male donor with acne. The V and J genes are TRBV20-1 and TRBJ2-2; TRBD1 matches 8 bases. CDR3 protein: CSARFSSDRDENTGELFF. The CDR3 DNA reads TGCAGTGCTAGATTTTCCTCGGACAGGGACGAGAACACCGGGGAGCTGTTTTTT.